A selection of T cell receptor beta chains follows, all from one sample in a study of cytomegalovirus exposure and HLA in healthy donors. Profiling relied on immunoSEQ multiplex PCR, and the TCRdb table lists in-frame clones only, not all of them. The repertoire holds more than 100,000 clones, roughly 60% seen once, with more than 8.5% in the top ten. Sequenced sample: PBMCs. The receptors derive from a middle-aged man in good health and CMV-seropositive. Each CDR3 is given with its conserved first and last residue. A D gene is named only where the DNA matches it firmly. Clone size is shown for a subset of rows, as once, few, many or a class of expanded clone.

v_call	j_call	d_call	clone_size	cdr3_nt	cdr3_aa
TRBV7-9	TRBJ2-2	.	once	TGTGCCAGCAGCTTCCAAGGAGGCAGATCCGGGGAGCTGTTTTTT	CASSFQGGRSGELFF
TRBV11-3	TRBJ2-3	TRBD1	.	TGTGCCAGCAGCTCCGGGACAGGGGGCGCCGGGTGGTCAGATACGCAGTATTTT	CASSSGTGGAGWSDTQYF
TRBV4-2	TRBJ2-2	TRBD2	.	TGTGCCAGCAGCCAAGAATCGCCTAGCGGGATGAACACCGGGGAGCTGTTTTTT	CASSQESPSGMNTGELFF
TRBV7-2	TRBJ1-4	TRBD1	few	TGTGCCAGCAGCCCACGTCAGGGGGCTCGTGAAAAACTGTTTTTT	CASSPRQGAREKLFF
TRBV4-2	TRBJ2-7	TRBD2	.	TGTGCCAGCAGCCAAGCTAGCGGGATCTACGAGCAGTACTTC	CASSQASGIYEQYF
TRBV7-3	TRBJ2-1	TRBD2	.	TGTGCCAGCAGCCGCGGGACTAGCGGGAGGGGGAACAATGAGCAGTTCTTC	CASSRGTSGRGNNEQFF
TRBV18	TRBJ1-1	.	.	TGTGCCAGCTCACCCTATGCGGGCCCCCGAGAAGCTTTCTTT	CASSPYAGPREAFF
TRBV7-9	TRBJ2-1	TRBD2	.	TGTGCCAGCACCCGAGGGGCTAGCGGGATAGAAGGGGGTAGCAATGAGCAGTTCTTC	CASTRGASGIEGGSNEQFF
TRBV19	TRBJ1-1	.	.	TGTGCCAGTAGTACCACTGGGCAGCTGAACACTGAAGCTTTCTTT	CASSTTGQLNTEAFF
TRBV7-9	TRBJ2-3	.	.	TGTGCCAGCAGCTCGACCTACCAGACTCCCAGGGAGTATTTT	CASSSTYQTPREYF
TRBV5-4	TRBJ2-3	TRBD2	.	TGTGCCAGCAGCCCCGGGACTAGCGGGAAACGGTCGGATACGCAGTATTTT	CASSPGTSGKRSDTQYF
TRBV25-1	TRBJ1-2	TRBD1	.	TGTGCCAGCAGCGGGACAGGGGGGAGGGATGGCTACACCTTC	CASSGTGGRDGYTF
TRBV11-2	TRBJ2-5	TRBD1	few	TGTGCCAGCAGCGACCGTAGGACAGGGGGCGCGGAGACCCAGTACTTC	CASSDRRTGGAETQYF
TRBV18	TRBJ2-5	TRBD1	.	TGTGCCAGCTCACAAACGACAGGGGGCAAGGAGACCCAGTACTTC	CASSQTTGGKETQYF
TRBV19	TRBJ2-7	.	once	TGTGCCAGCCAAAGCCGGGACTCGTACGAGCAGTACTTC	CASQSRDSYEQYF
TRBV6-6	TRBJ2-7	.	.	TGTGCCAGCAGTTACGGAGCCAGGGCAAACTACGAGCAGTACTTC	CASSYGARANYEQYF
TRBV4-2	TRBJ2-7	.	.	TGTGCCAGCAGCCCACGCTGGGGAGGAGACTCCTACGAGCAGTACTTC	CASSPRWGGDSYEQYF
TRBV4-2	TRBJ1-1	TRBD1	.	TGTGCCAGCAGCCACCTCCCCCACAGGGGACGGAACACTGAAGCTTTCTTT	CASSHLPHRGRNTEAFF
TRBV5-1	TRBJ2-2	.	.	TGCGCCAGCAGCCCCTACCTAGCTTCCGGGGAGCTGTTTTTT	CASSPYLASGELFF
TRBV6-5	TRBJ1-6	TRBD1	.	TGTGCCAGCACAGAGGGACAGTATAATTCACCCCTCCACTTT	CASTEGQYNSPLHF
TRBV14	TRBJ2-3	.	few	TGTGCCAGCAGCCAACTGGGGGGAGATACGCAGTATTTT	CASSQLGGDTQYF
TRBV5-1	TRBJ1-3	TRBD1	.	TGCGCCAGCAGCTCCGGACAGGCTTACTCTGGAAACACCATATATTTT	CASSSGQAYSGNTIYF
TRBV29-1	TRBJ1-2	TRBD1	.	TGCAGCGTTGGACGGGACAGCGCCTATGGCTACACCTTC	CSVGRDSAYGYTF
TRBV6-5	TRBJ2-1	TRBD2	.	TGTGCCAGCACCCCACTAGCGGGAGCCTACAATGAGCAGTTCTTC	CASTPLAGAYNEQFF
TRBV19	TRBJ1-2	.	.	TGTGCCAGTAGTATTCAGGGGCGAGTCTATGGCTACACCTTC	CASSIQGRVYGYTF
TRBV1	TRBJ1-1	.	few	TGCACCAGCAGCCACCGCGACAGGTGGAACACTGAAGCTTTCTTT	CTSSHRDRWNTEAFF
TRBV4-3	TRBJ2-1	.	.	TGCGCCAGCAGCCAAGACTGGGGGGACTTTTACAATGAGCAGTTCTTC	CASSQDWGDFYNEQFF
TRBV28	TRBJ2-5	TRBD2	.	TGTGCCAGCAGTTCCCCAAGACTAGCGGGAGGAGAGACCCAGTACTTC	CASSSPRLAGGETQYF
TRBV10-3	TRBJ1-2	.	.	TGTGCCATCAGTGATAACCGGAGTGGTAATGGCTACACCTTC	CAISDNRSGNGYTF
TRBV7-9	TRBJ2-7	TRBD2	.	TGTGCCAGCAGCTTAGGGGAGGGGACCTCCTACGAGCAGTACTTC	CASSLGEGTSYEQYF
TRBV11-1	TRBJ1-1	.	.	TGTGCCAGCAGCCATTACGACCGGGTTGAAGCTTTCTTT	CASSHYDRVEAFF
TRBV5-1	TRBJ2-1	.	few	TGCGCCAGCAGCTCCCTGGGGCAGCTCTACAATGAGCAGTTCTTC	CASSSLGQLYNEQFF
TRBV9	TRBJ1-1	.	.	TGTGCCAGCAGCGTAGACCTGCGGAAGAACACTGAAGCTTTCTTT	CASSVDLRKNTEAFF
TRBV4-2	TRBJ1-2	.	.	TGTGCCAGCAGCCAAGTTTGGGCAGGGAACTATGGCTACACCTTC	CASSQVWAGNYGYTF
TRBV15	TRBJ2-3	TRBD2	.	TGTGCCACCAGCAGAGATCGAGTAGCGGGGGGCACAGATACGCAGTATTTT	CATSRDRVAGGTDTQYF
TRBV2	TRBJ1-5	TRBD1	once	TGTGCCAGCAGTGAAATTGGACAGGCCACGAATCAGCCCCAGCATTTT	CASSEIGQATNQPQHF